The rows below give T cell receptor beta chains drawn from one sample of a study of blood T cell repertoires in COVID-19. Libraries were prepared by immunoSEQ multiplex PCR; TCRdb keeps only in-frame clonotypes and omits some of them. The table includes fewer than 150,000 clones, 82% detected once. The sample taken for sequencing was peripheral blood. Receptors were obtained from a woman at least 80 years old with acute or convalescent COVID-19. CDR3s include the opening cysteine and the closing phenylalanine or tryptophan. The D gene is left open where the match is weak. Clone sizes are given selectively: once, few, many, or a class where the clone is expanded.

D: NA
size: NA
V: TRBV2
J: TRBJ2-3
CDR3: CASSVGQGLRTDTQYF
DNA: TGTGCCAGCAGTGTGGGTCAGGGCCTTCGCACAGATACGCAGTATTTT

D: TRBD1
size: NA
V: TRBV27
J: TRBJ1-4
CDR3: CASRRQGRYNEKLFF
DNA: TGTGCCAGCAGACGACAGGGCAGATATAATGAAAAACTGTTTTTT

D: NA
size: NA
V: TRBV12-2
J: TRBJ1-4
CDR3: CASRLTWTGESEKLFF
DNA: TGTGCAAGTCGCTTAACCTGGACAGGGGAGAGCGAAAAACTGTTTTTT

D: NA
size: NA
V: TRBV5-4
J: TRBJ2-7
CDR3: CASSPASTGTYEQYF
DNA: TGTGCCAGCAGCCCGGCGTCGACGGGGACCTACGAGCAGTACTTC

D: TRBD2
size: NA
V: TRBV24-1
J: TRBJ2-7
CDR3: CATSESLAGGPQYF
DNA: TGTGCCACCAGTGAATCACTAGCGGGTGGACCGCAGTACTTC

D: NA
size: NA
V: TRBV29-1
J: TRBJ1-2
CDR3: CSVEGRRDPIPTNYGYTF
DNA: TGCAGCGTTGAAGGCAGGCGGGACCCCATACCAACTAACTATGGCTACACCTTC

D: NA
size: NA
V: TRBV11-2
J: TRBJ1-3
CDR3: CASSRNLGRVDRRNTIYF
DNA: TGTGCCAGCAGCCGAAACTTGGGCAGGGTGGATAGAAGAAACACCATATATTTT

D: TRBD1
size: NA
V: TRBV2
J: TRBJ2-6
CDR3: CASSPGQGSPGANVLTF
DNA: TGTGCCAGCAGTCCGGGACAGGGTTCGCCTGGGGCCAACGTCCTGACTTTC

D: TRBD1
size: NA
V: TRBV14
J: TRBJ2-2
CDR3: CASSEKDRIGRPWGTGELFF
DNA: TGTGCCAGCAGCGAGAAGGACAGGATAGGCCGCCCATGGGGCACCGGGGAGCTGTTTTTT

D: NA
size: NA
V: TRBV6-5
J: TRBJ2-1
CDR3: CASSYSFQGHNEQFF
DNA: TGTGCCAGCAGTTACTCTTTCCAGGGGCACAATGAGCAGTTCTTC

D: TRBD1
size: once
V: TRBV5-1
J: TRBJ2-5
CDR3: CASSRDRGGLETQYF
DNA: TGCGCCAGCAGCCGGGACAGGGGGGGCCTAGAGACCCAGTACTTC

D: NA
size: once
V: TRBV18
J: TRBJ2-4
CDR3: CASSPAGVRNIQYF
DNA: TGTGCCAGCTCACCGGCAGGGGTACGAAACATTCAGTACTTC

D: TRBD1
size: NA
V: TRBV7-3
J: TRBJ2-5
CDR3: CASSLKPGGATQYF
DNA: TGTGCCAGCAGCTTAAAGCCAGGGGGCGCGACCCAGTACTTC

D: TRBD1
size: NA
V: TRBV28
J: TRBJ1-2
CDR3: CASSLGQGSGGYTF
DNA: TGTGCCAGCAGTTTAGGACAGGGGAGTGGGGGCTACACCTTC

D: TRBD1
size: NA
V: TRBV28
J: TRBJ1-6
CDR3: CASSFPPGQMDSPLHF
DNA: TGTGCCAGCAGTTTCCCCCCGGGACAGATGGACTCACCCCTCCACTTT

D: NA
size: NA
V: TRBV7-9
J: TRBJ2-5
CDR3: CASSPPPGLAKGETQYF
DNA: TGTGCCAGCAGCCCTCCACCAGGGCTAGCGAAGGGAGAGACCCAGTACTTC

D: TRBD1
size: NA
V: TRBV28
J: TRBJ2-3
CDR3: CASSLPRTGVFWERTDTQYF
DNA: TGTGCCAGCAGTTTACCACGGACAGGGGTCTTTTGGGAGAGGACAGATACGCAGTATTTT

D: TRBD1
size: few
V: TRBV14
J: TRBJ1-3
CDR3: CASSRLEGALGNTIYF
DNA: TGTGCCAGCAGCCGTCTAGAGGGGGCACTTGGAAACACCATATATTTT

D: NA
size: NA
V: TRBV5-1
J: TRBJ2-1
CDR3: CASSLEGRRYNEQFF
DNA: TGCGCCAGCAGCTTGGAGGGGCGCCGGTACAATGAGCAGTTCTTC

D: NA
size: NA
V: TRBV29-1
J: TRBJ2-1
CDR3: CSVTPGTNGPNEQFF
DNA: TGCAGCGTAACCCCCGGGACAAACGGACCCAATGAGCAGTTCTTC

D: NA
size: NA
V: TRBV18
J: TRBJ1-3
CDR3: CASSPSRDRNTIYF
DNA: TGTGCCAGCTCCCCCAGCAGAGACAGAAACACCATATATTTT

D: NA
size: NA
V: TRBV2
J: TRBJ2-5
CDR3: CASSGATSRQETQYF
DNA: TGTGCCAGCAGTGGGGCGACTAGTCGCCAAGAGACCCAGTACTTC

D: NA
size: NA
V: TRBV3-1/TRBV3-2
J: TRBJ1-3
CDR3: CASSQNPPTVSGNTIYF
DNA: TGTGCCAGCAGCCAGAACCCGCCGACAGTCTCTGGAAACACCATATATTTT

D: NA
size: few
V: TRBV18
J: TRBJ2-3
CDR3: CASSPASGTDTQYF
DNA: TGTGCCAGCTCACCAGCTAGCGGCACAGATACGCAGTATTTT

D: TRBD2
size: NA
V: TRBV5-4
J: TRBJ2-1
CDR3: CASSSQRGAYNEQFF
DNA: TGTGCCAGCAGCTCCCAACGGGGGGCCTACAATGAGCAGTTCTTC

D: NA
size: once
V: TRBV7-2
J: TRBJ2-1
CDR3: CASSRRPGLFLDEQFF
DNA: TGTGCCAGCAGCAGACGACCGGGACTTTTCTTGGATGAGCAGTTCTTC

D: NA
size: NA
V: TRBV2
J: TRBJ1-5
CDR3: CASHRDSNQPQHF
DNA: TGTGCCAGCCACCGGGACTCCAATCAGCCCCAGCATTTT

D: NA
size: NA
V: TRBV28
J: TRBJ1-2
CDR3: CASSEPQGGERNGYTF
DNA: TGTGCCAGCAGCGAACCCCAAGGGGGTGAGAGGAATGGCTACACCTTC

D: TRBD1
size: NA
V: TRBV28
J: TRBJ1-2
CDR3: CASSFTGARNYGYTF
DNA: TGTGCCAGCAGTTTCACAGGGGCGCGGAACTATGGCTACACCTTC

D: NA
size: NA
V: TRBV5-1
J: TRBJ1-2
CDR3: CASSLGTIYGYTF
DNA: TGCGCCAGCAGCCTAGGGACAATATATGGCTACACCTTC

D: NA
size: NA
V: TRBV5-5
J: TRBJ2-3
CDR3: CASSLDSPSTDTQYF
DNA: TGTGCCAGCAGCTTGGACAGTCCTAGCACAGATACGCAGTATTTT

D: NA
size: NA
V: TRBV2
J: TRBJ1-2
CDR3: CASTGFRDGYTF
DNA: TGTGCCAGCACCGGGTTCCGCGATGGCTACACCTTC

D: TRBD2
size: NA
V: TRBV27
J: TRBJ2-7
CDR3: CASSLAGVFDEQYF
DNA: TGTGCCAGCAGTTTAGCGGGGGTTTTTGACGAGCAGTACTTC

D: NA
size: NA
V: TRBV11-2
J: TRBJ2-2
CDR3: CASSLISRVTGELFF
DNA: TGTGCCAGCAGCTTGATCTCGCGGGTCACCGGGGAGCTGTTTTTT

D: NA
size: NA
V: TRBV6-6
J: TRBJ1-1
CDR3: CASSTGTEAFF
DNA: TGTGCCAGCAGCACAGGCACTGAAGCTTTCTTT

D: NA
size: NA
V: TRBV28
J: TRBJ1-5
CDR3: CASSLSSGVGQPQHF
DNA: TGTGCCAGCAGTTTATCTTCCGGGGTTGGACAGCCCCAGCATTTT

D: NA
size: NA
V: TRBV7-2
J: TRBJ2-5
CDR3: CASSSRGTKIVETQYF
DNA: TGTGCCAGCAGCTCAAGGGGGACGAAAATAGTAGAGACCCAGTACTTC

D: TRBD1
size: NA
V: TRBV7-2
J: TRBJ1-2
CDR3: CASSYGTGRDGYTF
DNA: TGTGCCAGCAGCTACGGGACAGGGAGGGATGGCTACACCTTC

D: NA
size: once
V: TRBV7-2
J: TRBJ2-1
CDR3: CASSSVGRNEQFF
DNA: TGTGCCAGCAGCTCCGTGGGGCGCAATGAGCAGTTCTTC

D: NA
size: NA
V: TRBV6-5
J: TRBJ1-3
CDR3: CASRQVGDFLF
DNA: TGTGCCAGCCGACAGGTTGGTGATTTCCTATTT

D: NA
size: NA
V: TRBV2
J: TRBJ1-3
CDR3: CASGAGENTIYF
DNA: TGTGCCAGCGGTGCAGGGGAAAACACCATATATTTT

D: NA
size: once
V: TRBV27
J: TRBJ1-5
CDR3: CASSDRPGQPQHF
DNA: TGTGCCAGCTCCGACAGACCAGGGCAGCCCCAGCATTTT

D: TRBD2
size: NA
V: TRBV18
J: TRBJ2-7
CDR3: CASSPPGLAGVQPYEQYF
DNA: TGTGCCAGCTCACCGCCGGGACTAGCGGGAGTTCAACCCTACGAGCAGTACTTC

D: TRBD2
size: NA
V: TRBV28
J: TRBJ2-7
CDR3: CASSPFSGRLYSYEQYF
DNA: TGTGCCAGCAGTCCGTTTAGCGGGAGGCTCTACTCCTACGAGCAGTACTTC

D: TRBD2
size: NA
V: TRBV24-1
J: TRBJ2-1
CDR3: CASSGASGHNEQFF
DNA: TGTGCCTCCTCGGGGGCTAGCGGGCACAATGAGCAGTTCTTC

D: NA
size: NA
V: TRBV5-1
J: TRBJ1-5
CDR3: CASSLDVGRPQHF
DNA: TGCGCCAGCAGCTTGGATGTAGGGAGGCCCCAGCATTTT